The source of this T cell receptor (beta chain) is a study of cytomegalovirus exposure and HLA in healthy donors. At the level of the study: Per a later analysis, the approximately 620 first-cohort and 120 or so validation repertoires shared one platform. Notes on the study in general: The investigators catalogued some 160 TCR beta chains as cytomegalovirus-associated. There were some public TCRs occurring in many donors, but most TCR sequences were rare.

The germline V gene encodes CDR1 SGHAT and CDR2 FQNNGV. CDR3 length: 14 residues. V lost 6 bases and J 0 bases, leaving 9 bases between the germline ends. As for this clone: Antigen specificity is unknown.

The approximately 120-subject validation cohort, separate from the roughly 700-subject first cohort, included the donors. Generated by immunoSEQ multiplex PCR, the TCRdb table keeps only in-frame clones and is missing some. The table includes about 57,000 clones, 90% to 95% detected once. The sequenced sample was PBMCs. The chain couples TRBV11-2 to TRBJ2-1, with D possibly TRBD2 on 6 matching bases. The origin of this receptor is a woman aged 18-30 years in good health and CMV-seronegative. In DNA, the CDR3 is TGTGCCAGCAGTTACGGGAGCTCCTACAATGAGCAGTTCTTC. The encoded protein is CASSYGSSYNEQFF. The variable domain in full, completed from reference TRBV11-2 and TRBJ2-1, reads EAGVAQSPRYKIIEKRQSVAFWCNPISGHATLYWYQQILGQGPKLLIQFQNNGVVDDSQLPKDRFSAERLKGVDSTLKIQPAKLEDSAVYLCASSYGSSYNEQFFGPGTRLTVL.